This TCR beta chain was sequenced in a study of blood T cells in healthy people across ages. Combining a sample-barcoded 5' primer with a J-beta primer mix, a second PCR ran for roughly 6 to 11 cycles. TCRdb used MiXCR to reprocess the 5' RACE reads, holding one entry per CDR3 protein. The sample holds approximately 900,000 distinct CDR3 sequences, around 29% seen once. This CDR3 spans 15 amino acids. The germline CDR1 and CDR2 sequences are SGHTA and FQGTGA. With 5 bases clipped from V and 2 bases from J, the junction kept 7 bases outside the gene matches. Study conclusions and caveats: Because donor CMV status was unknown, expanded clonotype changes were possibly confounded.

This clonotype was picked up one time. The antigen remains undetermined. This same sample was also part of a study on T cells of mothers and their children.

This chain connects TRBV7-3 to TRBJ2-3; the match to TRBD1 covers 7 bases. Sequencing was done on a sample of blood. The TCR was taken from a woman in her thirties or forties in good health. The CDR3 spells CASSLRGQPTDTQYF. Written as DNA, the CDR3 is TGTGCCAGCAGCCTAAGGGGACAGCCCACAGATACGCAGTATTTT.